The 17 T cell receptor beta chains below all came from one sample that was sequenced in a study of PD-L1 blockade in urothelial cancer. Clones were sequenced by immunoSEQ multiplex PCR, and TCRdb holds only the in-frame ones, with some missing. The table records 95,000 or so clones, about nine tenths of them present only once. The sample's time point: pretreatment peripheral blood. Sequencing used PBMCs, obtained around atezolizumab (anti-PD-L1) treatment. These receptors came from a man aged 55 to 70 with urothelial cancer.

The chain employs TRBV4-1 and TRBJ2-7; D may be TRBD2 (5 bases). Germline CDR1 reads MGHRA; CDR2 reads YSYEKL. The CDR3 sequence is 14 residues long. V was trimmed by 3 bases and J by 3 bases, leaving 12 bases between them. The CDR3 nucleotides read TGCGCCAGCAGCCATCTGGCAAGCGGCTACGAGCAGTACTTC. Protein: CASSHLASGYEQYF.

The V call is TRBV28, the J call TRBJ2-4; a possible D gene is TRBD2 (5 bases). Germline-derived CDR1 and CDR2 are MDHEN and SYDVKM. V was shortened by 4 bases and J by 8 bases, with 18 bases between the two germline ends. The CDR3 covers 15 residues. The CDR3 DNA reads as TGTGCCAGCAGTTCGCCCGGGGTAAGAAATGACATTCAGTACTTC. This encodes CASSSPGVRNDIQYF.

V usage is TRBV5-4 and J usage is TRBJ2-7, with 11 bases fitting TRBD2. The junction had 8 bases not matched to a gene; V was cut back by 5 bases and J by 7 bases. In germline, CDR1 is SGHNT, CDR2 YYREEE (reference sequence). CDR3 length: 14 amino acids. The DNA of the CDR3 is TGTGCCAGCAGAGGTAGCGGGGGGGCCGAAGAGCAGTACTTC. Translation gives CASRGSGGAEEQYF.

The CDR3 spells CASSFDRVGTDTQYF. The CDR3 nucleotides read TGCGCCAGCAGCTTCGACAGGGTGGGGACAGATACGCAGTATTTT. V usage is TRBV5-1 and J usage is TRBJ2-3, with TRBD1 matching 7 bases. The germline gives CDR1 SGHRS, CDR2 YFSETQ. The CDR3 is 15 residues long. Trimming took 2 bases from V and 3 from J; bases not matched to a gene: 6.

The CDR3 is CASSPLGGGRYGYTF. In DNA form, the CDR3 reads TGTGCCAGCAGCCCGCTCGGTGGGGGCCGCTATGGCTACACCTTC. The chain recombines TRBV9 with TRBJ1-2; possibly TRBD1 for D (6 bases). Germline values: CDR1 SGDLS, CDR2 YYNGEE. Trimming took off 4 bases at V and 4 bases at J, with 17 bases between the two ends. This CDR3 region has 15 residues.

This clone was seen only once. The rearrangement links TRBV9 to TRBJ2-7; 9 bases are shared with TRBD2. The CDR3 is made up of 15 amino acids. The trim removed 0 bases at V and 4 bases at J, leaving 5 bases unmatched. In germline, CDR1 is SGDLS, CDR2 YYNGEE. CDR3 sequence (DNA): TGTGCCAGCAGCGTAGGGGCGGGAGGGCGTTACGAGCAGTACTTC. This codes for CASSVGAGGRYEQYF.

The chain uses TRBV7-5 and TRBJ1-4. TRBV7-5 is a pseudogene segment. The CDR3 is 14 residues long. Written as DNA, the CDR3 is TGTGCCAGAAGCGGGGGGGTGGTAGATGAAAAACTGTTTTTT. Protein sequence: CARSGGVVDEKLFF.

The chain employs TRBV9 and TRBJ2-7, with TRBD2 as a possible D gene (5 bases). The germline V and J ends were trimmed by 3 bases and 2 bases, with 12 bases remaining between them. This CDR3 is 14 amino acids long. Germline values: CDR1 SGDLS, CDR2 YYNGEE. The CDR3 DNA reads as TGTGCCAGCAGCGGAGCAGCGGTAACCTACGAGCAGTACTTC. The encoded protein is CASSGAAVTYEQYF. The full variable domain, its missing parts supplied by reference TRBV9 and TRBJ2-7, is DSGVTQTPKHLITATGQRVTLRCSPRSGDLSVYWYQQSLDQGLQFLIQYYNGEERAKGNILERFSAQQFPDLHSELNLSSLELGDSALYFCASSGAAVTYEQYFGPGTRLTVT.

The chain links TRBV29-1 to TRBJ2-7; 7 nucleotides align to TRBD1. Germline V gene sequence: CDR1 SQVTM, CDR2 ANQGSEA. The CDR3 runs 14 residues. J was trimmed by 1 base and V by 5 bases; bases with no gene match: 8. The CDR3 protein is CSVSDRVGSYEQYF. CDR3 bases: TGCAGCGTTTCCGACAGGGTGGGGTCCTACGAGCAGTACTTC.

The CDR3 here is CASSTPQLAGSRNEQFF. CDR3 DNA sequence: TGTGCCAGTAGTACCCCCCAGCTAGCAGGAAGTAGGAATGAGCAGTTCTTC. This chain connects TRBV19 to TRBJ2-1; maybe TRBD2 (5 bases). CDR1 and CDR2 from the germline V gene are LNHDA and SQIVND (reference sequence). This CDR3 has 17 residues. The germline V and J ends were trimmed by 4 bases and 7 bases, with 23 bases remaining between them.

CDR3 residues: CASSVVAGVTDTQYF. The CDR3 nucleotides are TGTGCCAGCAGTGTAGTAGCGGGGGTCACAGATACGCAGTATTTT. The rearrangement uses TRBV6-1 and TRBJ2-3; 9 bases align to TRBD2. Looked up from germline, CDR1 is MNHNS and CDR2 is SASEGT. The CDR3 loop spans 15 amino acids. The J segment lost 2 bases and the V segment lost 4 bases, leaving 4 bases of the junction unmatched.

This chain links TRBV30 with TRBJ2-7; D might be TRBD2 (5 bases). Trimming removed 2 bases at V and 7 bases at J, with 12 bases between. Germline CDR1 GTSNPN, CDR2 SVGIG (reference sequence). This CDR3 spans 12 amino acids. The CDR3 spells CAWSRDTGEQYF. The DNA of the CDR3 is TGTGCCTGGAGTAGAGACACGGGGGAGCAGTACTTC.

The J gene is TRBJ2-3, the V gene TRBV5-5, with 8 positions matching TRBD2. The CDR3 consists of 15 residues. Germline CDR1 and CDR2: SGHKS and YYEKEE (reference sequence). The V gene end was trimmed by 0 bases and the J gene end by 3 bases; junction bases not matched to a gene: 3. CDR3 region: CASSLELAATDTQYF. The CDR3 DNA reads TGTGCCAGCAGCTTGGAACTAGCGGCGACAGATACGCAGTATTTT.

The J gene is TRBJ1-2, the V gene TRBV19; 7 bases match TRBD1. In germline, CDR1 is LNHDA, CDR2 SQIVND (reference sequence). V lost 5 bases, J lost 3 bases, and 6 bases stayed unmatched. The CDR3 spans 14 residues. CDR3 in DNA: TGTGCCAGTAGTTCGAACAGGGGTGACTATGGCTACACCTTC. As protein: CASSSNRGDYGYTF. Full variable domain (missing parts from reference TRBV19 and TRBJ1-2): DGGITQSPKYLFRKEGQNVTLSCEQNLNHDAMYWYRQDPGQGLRLIYYSQIVNDFQKGDIAEGYSVSREKKESFPLTVTSAQKNPTAFYLCASSSNRGDYGYTFGSGTRLTVV.

The genes are TRBV5-5 and TRBJ2-2, with 8 bases fitting TRBD1. This CDR3 is 16 amino acids long. Trimming at V came to 4 bases and at J to 1 base, leaving 6 bases not matched to a gene. The V gene's germline CDR1 is SGHKS and CDR2 YYEKEE (reference sequence). The DNA for the CDR3 is TGTGCCAGCAGCGTGACAGGGGCCTTGAACACCGGGGAGCTGTTTTTT. Translated: CASSVTGALNTGELFF.

The rearrangement links TRBV10-3 to TRBJ2-2, with TRBD1 matching 7 bases. Germline V gene sequence: CDR1 ENHRY, CDR2 SYGVKD. Trimming took 6 bases from V and 0 from J; bases not matched to a gene: 1. The CDR3 is 14 residues long. The CDR3 sequence: CAIRDRPNTGELFF. For the CDR3, the DNA is TGTGCCATCAGGGACAGGCCGAACACCGGGGAGCTGTTTTTT.

About this clone: One end of the junction fails to match germline, which may point to a read error. The J gene is TRBJ1-4, the V gene TRBV25-1; TRBD1 matches 8 bases. The CDR3 is 12 amino acids. Germline CDR1 reads MGHDK; CDR2 reads SYGVNS. The CDR3 DNA is TGTGCCAGCAGTGACCGCCCGGGACAGGTCAATTTT. This encodes CASSDRPGQVNF.